This is a list of T cell receptor beta chains from one sample in a study of blood T cell repertoires in COVID-19. Sequencing was performed with immunoSEQ multiplex PCR; in TCRdb, only in-frame clones are kept and a portion is missing. Of about 150,000 clones in the sample, about 80% were seen once. Sequences were obtained from peripheral blood. These receptors were obtained from a human donor in a cohort sampled during active COVID-19. Each CDR3 is given with its conserved first and last residue. The order of the fields is clone size, V gene, D gene, J gene, CDR3 length, CDR3 protein, CDR3 DNA. The D gene is left open where the match is weak. Part of the rows lack a size; the others show once, few, many or a class for expanded clones.

.,TRBV29-1,TRBD1,TRBJ1-1,13,CSVEQGRNTEAFF,TGCAGCGTCGAACAGGGGAGAAACACTGAAGCTTTCTTT
.,TRBV5-1,.,TRBJ2-1,15,CASSRTSAGEGEQFF,TGCGCCAGCAGCCGGACGTCGGCAGGGGAGGGTGAGCAGTTCTTC
.,TRBV5-4,TRBD2,TRBJ2-7,13,CASRRRGENEQYF,TGTGCCAGCAGACGCCGGGGGGAGAACGAGCAGTACTTC
.,TRBV7-2,TRBD2,TRBJ2-5,16,CASSFYSGRGQETQYF,TGTGCCAGCAGCTTTTATAGCGGGAGAGGCCAAGAGACCCAGTACTTC
.,TRBV7-9,TRBD1,TRBJ2-7,17,CASSLITVGQGNRQQYF,TGTGCCAGCAGCTTAATTACAGTGGGACAGGGTAATCGGCAGCAGTACTTC
.,TRBV7-9,.,TRBJ2-4,14,CASSLSSSKNIQYF,TGTGCCAGCAGCTTAAGTAGTTCCAAAAACATTCAGTACTTC
.,TRBV7-9,TRBD1,TRBJ2-7,14,CASSWGTGYSEQYF,TGTGCCAGCAGCTGGGGGACAGGGTACTCCGAGCAGTACTTC
.,TRBV4-1,TRBD2,TRBJ2-5,15,CASSLSGGSGETQYF,TGCGCCAGCAGCCTTAGCGGGGGGTCGGGAGAGACCCAGTACTTC
.,TRBV11-3,TRBD2,TRBJ2-7,15,CASSWTSGSSYEQYF,TGTGCCAGCAGCTGGACTAGCGGGAGCTCCTACGAGCAGTACTTC
.,TRBV30,TRBD2,TRBJ2-5,13,CAWSGGGRETQYF,TGTGCCTGGAGTGGGGGGGGTAGAGAGACCCAGTACTTC
.,TRBV14,TRBD1,TRBJ1-2,13,CASSESRGVGYTF,TGTGCCAGCAGCGAAAGCAGGGGGGTTGGCTACACCTTC
.,TRBV19,.,TRBJ1-2,14,CASKVNGPHYGYTF,TGTGCCAGTAAAGTAAACGGTCCTCACTATGGCTACACCTTC
.,TRBV15,TRBD1,TRBJ2-2,15,CATSRGIDRAGELFF,TGTGCCACCAGCAGAGGAATCGACAGGGCCGGGGAGCTGTTTTTT
.,TRBV6-1,TRBD2,TRBJ2-6,16,CASSEASGAGANVLTF,TGTGCCAGCAGTGAAGCAAGCGGGGCCGGGGCCAACGTCCTGACTTTC
.,TRBV7-2,TRBD2,TRBJ2-3,14,CASSRLAAADTQYF,TGTGCCAGCAGCAGACTAGCGGCGGCAGATACGCAGTATTTT
.,TRBV19,TRBD2,TRBJ2-3,14,CASRTSGITDTQYF,TGTGCCAGCAGGACTAGCGGGATAACAGATACGCAGTATTTT
.,TRBV5-4,TRBD1,TRBJ1-2,16,CASSFPRPGGNYGYTF,TGTGCCAGCAGCTTCCCCCGCCCAGGGGGGAACTATGGCTACACCTTC
few,TRBV24-1,.,TRBJ1-2,14,CATSDPVQYYGYTF,TGTGCCACCAGTGACCCCGTGCAGTACTATGGCTACACCTTC
.,TRBV11-2,TRBD1,TRBJ1-2,14,CASSWTGGDYGYTF,TGTGCCAGCAGCTGGACAGGGGGGGACTATGGCTACACCTTC
.,TRBV21-1,.,TRBJ1-5,16,CASSAPTGKTNQPQHF,TGTGCCAGCAGCGCCCCGACAGGGAAAACCAATCAGCCCCAGCATTTT
.,TRBV7-8,TRBD1,TRBJ2-2,16,CASSLPGTGVTGELFF,TGTGCCAGCAGCTTACCCGGGACAGGGGTTACCGGGGAGCTGTTTTTT
.,TRBV6-2/TRBV6-3,.,TRBJ2-5,13,CASSFGGQETQYF,TGTGCCAGCAGTTTTGGCGGACAAGAGACCCAGTACTTC
once,TRBV5-1,TRBD2,TRBJ2-1,13,CASSSRGDNEQFF,TGCGCCAGCAGCTCCCGGGGGGACAATGAGCAGTTCTTC